Shown below are 2 T cell receptor beta chains from a single sample sequenced in a study of OX40 agonist ivuxolimab in advanced cancers. Profiled with immunoSEQ multiplex PCR; TCRdb holds only in-frame clones, not every one. The sample yields about 14,000 clones, approximately 80% seen once. The sequences come from CD4+ or CD8+ T cells sorted from blood, collected in a trial of the OX40 agonist ivuxolimab. The source is an adult with an advanced solid tumor such as melanoma, head and neck, liver or kidney cancer.

The V call is TRBV7-6, the J call TRBJ1-4, with 8 bases matching TRBD1. Trimming cost V 6 bases and J 8 bases; bases outside gene matches: 8. CDR1 is SGHVS, CDR2 FNYEAQ, per germline. This CDR3 comprises 14 residues. This chain's CDR3 is CASRTGGLNEKLFF. DNA of the CDR3: TGTGCCAGCAGAACAGGGGGATTGAACGAAAAACTGTTTTTT.

The chain links TRBV7-3 to TRBJ1-1; the D gene is possibly TRBD1 (5 bases). The CDR3 consists of 13 residues. V dropped 3 bases and J dropped 4 bases, with 9 bases sitting between them. Looked up from germline, CDR1 is SGHTA and CDR2 is FQGTGA. This CDR3 reads CASSFGRGTEAFF. The DNA of the CDR3 is TGTGCCAGCAGCTTCGGGAGGGGCACTGAAGCTTTCTTT.